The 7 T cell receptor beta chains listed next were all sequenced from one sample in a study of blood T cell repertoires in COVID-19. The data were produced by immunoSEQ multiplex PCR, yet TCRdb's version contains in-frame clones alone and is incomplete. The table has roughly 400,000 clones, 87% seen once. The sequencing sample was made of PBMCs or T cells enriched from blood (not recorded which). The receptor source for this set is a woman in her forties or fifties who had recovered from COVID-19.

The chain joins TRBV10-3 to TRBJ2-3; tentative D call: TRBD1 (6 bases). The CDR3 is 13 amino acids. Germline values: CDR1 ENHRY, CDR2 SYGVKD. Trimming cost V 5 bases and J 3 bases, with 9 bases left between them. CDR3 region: CAISHGTTDTQYF. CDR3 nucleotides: TGTGCCATCAGTCACGGGACAACAGATACGCAGTATTTT.

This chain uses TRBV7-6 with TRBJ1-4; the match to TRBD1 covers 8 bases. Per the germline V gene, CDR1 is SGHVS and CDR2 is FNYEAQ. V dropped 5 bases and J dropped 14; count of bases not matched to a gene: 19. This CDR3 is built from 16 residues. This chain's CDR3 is CASSPRPGQGAGSLFF. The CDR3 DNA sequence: TGTGCCAGCAGCCCGCGGCCGGGGCAGGGGGCAGGATCCCTGTTTTTT.

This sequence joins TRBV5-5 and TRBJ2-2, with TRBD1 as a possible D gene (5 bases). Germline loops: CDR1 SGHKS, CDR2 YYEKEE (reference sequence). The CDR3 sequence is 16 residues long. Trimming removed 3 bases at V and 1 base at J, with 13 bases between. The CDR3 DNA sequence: TGTGCCAGCAGCTACGAGCTGGGGCTGAACACCGGGGAGCTGTTTTTT. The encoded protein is CASSYELGLNTGELFF.

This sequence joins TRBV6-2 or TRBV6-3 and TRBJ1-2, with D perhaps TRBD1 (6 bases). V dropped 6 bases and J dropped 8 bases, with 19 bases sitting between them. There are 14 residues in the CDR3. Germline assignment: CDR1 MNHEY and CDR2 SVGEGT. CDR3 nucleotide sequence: TGTGCCAGCAGACCTGACGGACAGCGTAAAGGCTACACCTTC. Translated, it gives CASRPDGQRKGYTF.

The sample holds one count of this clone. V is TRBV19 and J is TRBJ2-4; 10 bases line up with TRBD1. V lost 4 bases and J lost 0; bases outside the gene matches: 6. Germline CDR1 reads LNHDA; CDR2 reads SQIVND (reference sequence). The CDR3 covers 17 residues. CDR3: CASSTRQGALAKNIQYF. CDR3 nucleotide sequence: TGTGCCAGTAGTACACGACAGGGGGCTTTAGCCAAAAACATTCAGTACTTC.

This CDR3 is CAWTTGGYEQYF. The CDR3 DNA sequence: TGTGCCTGGACGACAGGGGGCTACGAGCAGTACTTC. The genes are TRBV30 and TRBJ2-7; 9 bases are a match to TRBD1. This CDR3 is built from 12 residues. The trim removed 4 bases at V and 3 bases at J, leaving 1 base unmatched. The V gene's germline CDR1 is GTSNPN and CDR2 SVGIG (reference sequence). Using reference TRBV30 and TRBJ2-7 for the parts outside the CDR3, the full variable domain is SQTIHQWPATLVQPVGSPLSLECTVEGTSNPNLYWYRQAAGRGLQLLFYSVGIGQISSEVPQNLSASRPQDRQFILSSKKLLLSDSGFYLCAWTTGGYEQYFGPGTRLTVT.

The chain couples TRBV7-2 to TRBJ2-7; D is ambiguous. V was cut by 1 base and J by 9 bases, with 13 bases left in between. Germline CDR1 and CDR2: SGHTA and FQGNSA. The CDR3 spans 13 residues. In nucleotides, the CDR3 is TGTGCCAGCAGCTTAGAGCCGGTCGCGGCGCAGTACTTC. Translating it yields CASSLEPVAAQYF.